This T cell receptor beta chain was identified during a study of T cells in Graves' hyperthyroidism and ophthalmopathy. Many counts were recorded for this clonotype. Antigen unknown. There were TCR beta CDR3 regions amplified from RNA transcripts. First-round RT-PCR with HTBI primers amplified the TCR CDR3 region. TCRdb re-called the multiplex PCR reads with MiXCR, one entry per CDR3 protein. The repertoire holds about 400,000 distinct CDR3 sequences, with roughly 13% as singletons. Study-level results: Among clonotypes expanded in thyroid above 0.001, most were also found in blood.

The clonotype was recovered from a young woman with Graves' hyperthyroidism. Sequences were obtained from blood.

The CDR3 loop is CASSWDLRSGYTF. In nucleotides, the CDR3 is TGTGCCAGCAGTTGGGACTTAAGGTCGGGCTACACCTTC. The rearrangement links TRBV6-2 or TRBV6-3 to TRBJ1-2; maybe TRBD1 (5 bases). This CDR3 is 13 amino acids long. Trimming took off 4 bases at V and 8 bases at J, with 14 bases between the two ends. Germline V CDR1 and CDR2: MNHEY, SVGEGT.